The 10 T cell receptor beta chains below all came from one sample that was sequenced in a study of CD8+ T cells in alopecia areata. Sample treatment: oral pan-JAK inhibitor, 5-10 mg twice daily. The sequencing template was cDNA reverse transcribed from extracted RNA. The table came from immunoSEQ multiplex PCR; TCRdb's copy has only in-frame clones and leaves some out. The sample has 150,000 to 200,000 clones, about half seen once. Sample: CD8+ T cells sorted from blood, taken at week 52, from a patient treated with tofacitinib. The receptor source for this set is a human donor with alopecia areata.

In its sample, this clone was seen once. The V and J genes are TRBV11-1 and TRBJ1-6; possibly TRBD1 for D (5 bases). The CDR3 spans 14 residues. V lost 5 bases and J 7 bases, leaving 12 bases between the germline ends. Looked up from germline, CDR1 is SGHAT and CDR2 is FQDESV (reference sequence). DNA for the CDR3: TGTGCCAGCAGCCGAACGACAGCAAATTCACCCCTCCACTTT. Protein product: CASSRTTANSPLHF.

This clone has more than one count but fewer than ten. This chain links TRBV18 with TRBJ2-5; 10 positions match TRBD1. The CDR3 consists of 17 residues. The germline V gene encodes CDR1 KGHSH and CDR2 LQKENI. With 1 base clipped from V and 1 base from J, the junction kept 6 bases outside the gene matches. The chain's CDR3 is CASSPRGTGDFQETQYF. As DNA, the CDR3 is TGTGCCAGCTCACCACGAGGGACAGGGGATTTCCAAGAGACCCAGTACTTC.

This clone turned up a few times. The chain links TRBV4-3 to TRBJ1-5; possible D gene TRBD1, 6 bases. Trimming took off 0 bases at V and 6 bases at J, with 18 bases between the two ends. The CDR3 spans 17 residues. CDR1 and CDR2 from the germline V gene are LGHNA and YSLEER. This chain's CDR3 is CASSQDAVQGESQPQHF. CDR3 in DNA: TGCGCCAGCAGCCAAGATGCAGTACAGGGTGAGAGTCAGCCCCAGCATTTT.

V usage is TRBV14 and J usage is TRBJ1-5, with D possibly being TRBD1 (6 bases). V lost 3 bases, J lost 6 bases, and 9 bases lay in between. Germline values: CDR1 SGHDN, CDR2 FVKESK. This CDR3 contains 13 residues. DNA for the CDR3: TGTGCCAGCAGCCAGGGGACACTTCAGCCCCAGCATTTT. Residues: CASSQGTLQPQHF.

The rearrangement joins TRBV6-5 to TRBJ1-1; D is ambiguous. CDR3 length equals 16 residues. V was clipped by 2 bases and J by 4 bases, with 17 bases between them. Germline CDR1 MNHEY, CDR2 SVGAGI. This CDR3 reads CASSYGSGLSGTEAFF. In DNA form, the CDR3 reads TGTGCCAGCAGTTACGGGTCCGGGCTGTCGGGCACTGAAGCTTTCTTT.

CDR3 region: CASSLWGTSGTDTQYF. The CDR3 DNA reads TGTGCCAGCAGCTTGTGGGGGACTAGCGGTACAGATACGCAGTATTTT. The chain recombines TRBV5-6 with TRBJ2-3, with 11 bases fitting TRBD2. Germline assignment: CDR1 SGHDT and CDR2 YYEEEE. This CDR3 has 16 residues. Trimming cost V 1 base and J 3 bases; bases outside gene matches: 4.

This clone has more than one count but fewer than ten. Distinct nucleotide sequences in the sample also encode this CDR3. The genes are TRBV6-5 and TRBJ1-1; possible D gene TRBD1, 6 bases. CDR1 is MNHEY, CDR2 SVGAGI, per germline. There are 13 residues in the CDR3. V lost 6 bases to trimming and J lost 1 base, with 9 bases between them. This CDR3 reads CASSPTGNTEAFF. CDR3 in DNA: TGTGCCAGCAGCCCGACAGGGAACACTGAAGCTTTCTTT.

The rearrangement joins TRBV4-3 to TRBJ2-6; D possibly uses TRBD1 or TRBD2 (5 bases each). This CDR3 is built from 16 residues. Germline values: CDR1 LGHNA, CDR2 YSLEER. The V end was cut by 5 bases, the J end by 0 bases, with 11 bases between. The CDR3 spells CASSIGAGSGANVLTF. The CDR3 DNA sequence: TGCGCCAGCAGCATTGGGGCGGGCTCTGGGGCCAACGTCCTGACTTTC.

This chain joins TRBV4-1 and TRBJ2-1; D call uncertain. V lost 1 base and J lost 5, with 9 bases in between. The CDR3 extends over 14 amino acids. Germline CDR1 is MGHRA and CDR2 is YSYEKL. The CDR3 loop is CASSQVDQHNEQFF. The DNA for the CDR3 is TGCGCCAGCAGCCAAGTCGACCAACACAATGAGCAGTTCTTC.

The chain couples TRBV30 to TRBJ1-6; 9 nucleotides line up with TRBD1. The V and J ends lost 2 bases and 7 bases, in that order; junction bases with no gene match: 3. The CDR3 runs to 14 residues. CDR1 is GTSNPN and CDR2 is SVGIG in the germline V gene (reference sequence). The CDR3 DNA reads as TGTGCCTGGAGTCAAGGACAGGGGAATTCACCCCTCCACTTT. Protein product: CAWSQGQGNSPLHF. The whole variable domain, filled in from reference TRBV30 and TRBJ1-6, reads SQTIHQWPATLVQPVGSPLSLECTVEGTSNPNLYWYRQAAGRGLQLLFYSVGIGQISSEVPQNLSASRPQDRQFILSSKKLLLSDSGFYLCAWSQGQGNSPLHFGNGTRLTVT.